This T cell receptor beta chain was retrieved from a study of immune evolution from preneoplasia to lung adenocarcinoma. Whole-study findings and limits: Top clone frequencies peaked in normal lung, apparently declining through invasive adenocarcinoma. Later-stage lesions appeared to have more T cells, more diversity, less clonality.

For this clone: Its target is not known.

V was shortened by 1 base and J by 0 bases, with 7 bases between the two germline ends. The CDR3 sequence is 14 residues long. Germline assignment: CDR1 SGHVS and CDR2 FNYEAQ. Sequencing used immunoSEQ multiplex PCR; TCRdb keeps in-frame clones, though not all of them. The table lists some 5,200 clones, 60% to 80% of them singletons, with approximately 26% in the top ten. Patient tissue came from resections in Japan or China, 2014–2017. Each case's diagnosis was confirmed by two pathologists on H&E. The clonotype originates from a person between 60 and 69 years old with lung adenocarcinoma. The material sequenced was FFPE normal lung tissue adjacent to the tumor. The rearrangement joins TRBV7-6 to TRBJ2-7, with a tentative D call TRBD2 (6 bases). The CDR3 sequence is CASSLEGLSYEQYF. CDR3 coding DNA: TGTGCCAGCAGCTTAGAGGGACTCTCCTACGAGCAGTACTTC.